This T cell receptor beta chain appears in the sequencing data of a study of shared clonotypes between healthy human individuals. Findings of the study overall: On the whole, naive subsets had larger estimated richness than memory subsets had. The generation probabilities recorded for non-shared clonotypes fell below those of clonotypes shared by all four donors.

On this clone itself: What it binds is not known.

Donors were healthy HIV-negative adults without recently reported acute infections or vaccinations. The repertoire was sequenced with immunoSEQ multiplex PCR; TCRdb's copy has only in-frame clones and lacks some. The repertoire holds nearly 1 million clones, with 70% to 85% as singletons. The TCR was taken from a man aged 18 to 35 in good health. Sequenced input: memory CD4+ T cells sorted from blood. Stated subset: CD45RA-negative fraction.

The CDR3 DNA reads as TGTGCCAGCAGCTTCGGCGGGAGGGCCCCGGATGAGCAGTTCTTC. Encoded protein: CASSFGGRAPDEQFF. This chain uses TRBV5-4 with TRBJ2-1, with TRBD2 identical over 9 bases. Germline CDR1 reads SGHNT; CDR2 reads YYREEE (reference sequence). The trim removed 2 bases at V and 8 bases at J, leaving 8 bases unmatched. CDR3 size: 15 residues.